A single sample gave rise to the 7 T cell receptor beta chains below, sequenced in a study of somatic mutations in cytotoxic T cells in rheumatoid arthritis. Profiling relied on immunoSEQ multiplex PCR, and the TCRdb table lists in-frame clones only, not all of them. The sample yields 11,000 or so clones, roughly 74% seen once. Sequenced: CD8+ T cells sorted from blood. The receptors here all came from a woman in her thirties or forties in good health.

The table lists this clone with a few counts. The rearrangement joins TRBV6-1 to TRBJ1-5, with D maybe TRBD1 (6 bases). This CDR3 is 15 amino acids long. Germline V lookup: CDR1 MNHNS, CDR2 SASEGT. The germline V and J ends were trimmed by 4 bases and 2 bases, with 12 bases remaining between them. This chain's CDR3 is CASSGPGHGNQPQHF. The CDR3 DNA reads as TGTGCCAGCAGTGGTCCGGGACATGGCAATCAGCCCCAGCATTTT.

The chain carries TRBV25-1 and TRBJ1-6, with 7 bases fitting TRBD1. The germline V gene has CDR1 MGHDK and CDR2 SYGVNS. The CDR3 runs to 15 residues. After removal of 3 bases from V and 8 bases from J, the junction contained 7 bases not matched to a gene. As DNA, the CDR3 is TGTGCCAGCAGTGAGACAGGGAGTACGGATTCACCCCTCCACTTT. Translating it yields CASSETGSTDSPLHF.

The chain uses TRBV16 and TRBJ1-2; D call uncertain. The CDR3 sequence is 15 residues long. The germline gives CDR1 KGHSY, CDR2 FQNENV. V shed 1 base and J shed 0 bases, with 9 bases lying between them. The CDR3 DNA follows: TGTGCCAGCAGCCAATATGCAGGACCTAACTATGGCTACACCTTC. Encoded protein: CASSQYAGPNYGYTF.

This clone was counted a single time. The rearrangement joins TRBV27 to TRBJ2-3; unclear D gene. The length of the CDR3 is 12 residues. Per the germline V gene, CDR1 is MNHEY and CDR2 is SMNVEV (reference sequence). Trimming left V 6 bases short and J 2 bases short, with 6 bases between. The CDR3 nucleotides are TGTGCCAGCAGATCCCCCACAGATACGCAGTATTTT. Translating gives CASRSPTDTQYF.

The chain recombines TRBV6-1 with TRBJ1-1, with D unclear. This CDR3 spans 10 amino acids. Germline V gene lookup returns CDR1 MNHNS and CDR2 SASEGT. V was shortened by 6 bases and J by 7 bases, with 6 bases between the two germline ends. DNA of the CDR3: TGTGCCAGCAGATACATTGAAGCTTTCTTT. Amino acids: CASRYIEAFF.

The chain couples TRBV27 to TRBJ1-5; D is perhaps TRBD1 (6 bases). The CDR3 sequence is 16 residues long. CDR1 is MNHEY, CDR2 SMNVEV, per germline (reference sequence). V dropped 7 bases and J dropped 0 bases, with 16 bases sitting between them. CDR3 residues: CASKPGTQFSNQPQHF. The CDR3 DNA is TGTGCCAGCAAACCGGGGACACAATTTAGCAATCAGCCCCAGCATTTT.

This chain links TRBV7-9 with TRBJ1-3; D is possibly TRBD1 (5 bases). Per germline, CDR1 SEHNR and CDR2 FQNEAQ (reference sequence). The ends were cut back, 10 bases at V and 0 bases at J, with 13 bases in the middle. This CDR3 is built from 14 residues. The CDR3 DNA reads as TGTGCCACCGACAGCCTGAGCTCTGGAAACACCATATATTTT. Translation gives CATDSLSSGNTIYF. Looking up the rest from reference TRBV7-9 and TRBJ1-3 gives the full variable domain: DTGVSQNPRHKITKRGQNVTFRCDPISEHNRLYWYRQTLGQGPEFLTYFQNEAQLEKSRLLSDRFSAERPKGSFSTLEIQRTEQGDSAMYLCATDSLSSGNTIYFGEGSWLTVV.